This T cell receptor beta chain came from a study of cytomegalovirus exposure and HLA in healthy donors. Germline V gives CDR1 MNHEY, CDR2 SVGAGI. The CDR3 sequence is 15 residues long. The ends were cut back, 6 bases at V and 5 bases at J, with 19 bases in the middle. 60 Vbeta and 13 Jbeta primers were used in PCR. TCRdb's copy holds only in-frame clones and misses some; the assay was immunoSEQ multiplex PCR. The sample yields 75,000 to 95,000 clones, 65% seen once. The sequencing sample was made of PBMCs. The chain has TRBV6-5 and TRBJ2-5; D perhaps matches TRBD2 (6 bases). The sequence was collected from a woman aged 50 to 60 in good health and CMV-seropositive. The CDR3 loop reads CASSPRPRGGETQYF. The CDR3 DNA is TGTGCCAGCAGCCCCCGTCCCCGAGGAGGGGAGACCCAGTACTTC.